The sequence of this T cell receptor beta chain was determined in a study of blood T cells in healthy people across ages. Notes on the study in general: Not knowing donor CMV status may have confounded expanded clonotype changes.

As to this clonotype: Its antigen is still unknown.

A second roughly 7 to 12 cycle PCR used barcoded and J-beta primers. A 12-random-nucleotide template-switch adaptor tagged each cDNA molecule. TCRdb itself ran the 5' RACE reads through MiXCR, one entry per CDR3 protein. The sample yields around 940,000 distinct CDR3 sequences, roughly half seen once. V lost 0 bases, J lost 7 bases, and 17 bases lay in between. Germline loops: CDR1 LGHNA, CDR2 YNFKEQ. There are 16 residues in the CDR3. Sequenced input: blood. This receptor was obtained from an older woman in good health. The chain recombines TRBV4-2 with TRBJ2-3, with D maybe TRBD2 (6 bases). CDR3: CASSQEGDSLLNTQYF. The CDR3 DNA is TGTGCCAGCAGCCAAGAAGGGGACTCCCTTTTAAATACGCAGTATTTT.